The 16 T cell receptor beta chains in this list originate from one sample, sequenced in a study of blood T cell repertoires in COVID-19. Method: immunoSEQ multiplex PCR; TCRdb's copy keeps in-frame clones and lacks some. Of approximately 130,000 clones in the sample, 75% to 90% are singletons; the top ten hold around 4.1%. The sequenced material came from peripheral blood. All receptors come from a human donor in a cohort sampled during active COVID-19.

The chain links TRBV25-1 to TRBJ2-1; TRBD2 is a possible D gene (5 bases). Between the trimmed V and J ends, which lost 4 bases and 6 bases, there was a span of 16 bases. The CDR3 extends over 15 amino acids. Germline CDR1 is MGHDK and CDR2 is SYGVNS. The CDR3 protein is CASSGRERASNEQFF. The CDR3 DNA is TGTGCCAGCAGTGGTAGGGAGAGGGCTTCCAATGAGCAGTTCTTC.

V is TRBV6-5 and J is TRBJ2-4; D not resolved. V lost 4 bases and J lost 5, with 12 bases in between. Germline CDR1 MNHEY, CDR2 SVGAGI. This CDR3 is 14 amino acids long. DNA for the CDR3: TGTGCCAGCAGTTCAGGTGTCGTTGAAAACATTCAGTACTTC. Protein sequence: CASSSGVVENIQYF.

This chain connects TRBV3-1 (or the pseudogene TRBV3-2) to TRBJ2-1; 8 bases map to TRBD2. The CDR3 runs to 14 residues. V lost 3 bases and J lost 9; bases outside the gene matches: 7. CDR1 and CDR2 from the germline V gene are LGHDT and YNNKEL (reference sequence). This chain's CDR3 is CASSQTGGPGEQFF. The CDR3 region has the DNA TGTGCCAGCAGCCAGACGGGGGGGCCGGGTGAGCAGTTCTTC.

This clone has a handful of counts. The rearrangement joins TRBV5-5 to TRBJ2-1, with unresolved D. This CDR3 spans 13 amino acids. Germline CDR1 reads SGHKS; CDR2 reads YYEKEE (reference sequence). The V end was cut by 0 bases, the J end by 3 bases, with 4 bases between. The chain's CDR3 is CASSLGDYNEQFF. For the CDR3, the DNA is TGTGCCAGCAGCTTGGGCGACTACAATGAGCAGTTCTTC.

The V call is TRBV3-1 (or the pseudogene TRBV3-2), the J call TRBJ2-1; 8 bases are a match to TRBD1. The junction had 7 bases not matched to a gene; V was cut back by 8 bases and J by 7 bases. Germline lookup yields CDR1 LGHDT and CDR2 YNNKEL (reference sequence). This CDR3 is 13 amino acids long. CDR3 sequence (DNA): TGTGCCAGCGGATTACAGGGGGATAATGAGCAGTTCTTC. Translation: CASGLQGDNEQFF.

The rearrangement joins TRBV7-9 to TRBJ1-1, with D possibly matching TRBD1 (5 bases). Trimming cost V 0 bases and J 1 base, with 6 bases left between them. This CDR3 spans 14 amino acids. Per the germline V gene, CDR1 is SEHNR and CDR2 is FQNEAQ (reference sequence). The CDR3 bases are TGTGCCAGCAGCTTAGCCAGGGAGAACACTGAAGCTTTCTTT. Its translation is CASSLARENTEAFF.

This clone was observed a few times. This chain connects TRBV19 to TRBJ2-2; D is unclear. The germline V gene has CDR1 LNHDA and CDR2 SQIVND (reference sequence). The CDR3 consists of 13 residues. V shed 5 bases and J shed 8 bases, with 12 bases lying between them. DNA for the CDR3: TGTGCCAGTAGTCCTTTAAATCGGGGGGAGCTGTTTTTT. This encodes CASSPLNRGELFF.

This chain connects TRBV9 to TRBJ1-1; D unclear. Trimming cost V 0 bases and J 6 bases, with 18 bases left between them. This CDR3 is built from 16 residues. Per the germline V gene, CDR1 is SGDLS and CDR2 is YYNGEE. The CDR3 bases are TGTGCCAGCAGCGTAGACCCTGAGGCATTTATAGCTGAAGCTTTCTTT. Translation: CASSVDPEAFIAEAFF.

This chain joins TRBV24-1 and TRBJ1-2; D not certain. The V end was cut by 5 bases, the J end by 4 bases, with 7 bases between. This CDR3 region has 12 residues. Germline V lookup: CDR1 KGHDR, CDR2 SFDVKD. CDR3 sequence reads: CATSGEAYGYTF. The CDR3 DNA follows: TGTGCCACCAGTGGCGAAGCCTATGGCTACACCTTC.

The CDR3 coding sequence is TGTGCCAGCAGCTTGGAGACAGGGACTAACACTGAAGCTTTCTTT. Translation: CASSLETGTNTEAFF. The V and J genes are TRBV7-9 and TRBJ1-1; 7 nucleotides align to TRBD1. Germline assignment: CDR1 SEHNR and CDR2 FQNEAQ (reference sequence). The CDR3 spans 15 residues. J gave up 2 bases and V 3 bases, and 6 bases lay outside the gene matches.

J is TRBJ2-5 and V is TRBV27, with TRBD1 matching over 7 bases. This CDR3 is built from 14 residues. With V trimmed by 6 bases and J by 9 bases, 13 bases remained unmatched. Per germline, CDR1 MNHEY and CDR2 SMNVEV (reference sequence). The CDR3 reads CASRPSPKTGAQYF. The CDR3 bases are TGTGCCAGCAGGCCTTCCCCGAAAACAGGGGCCCAGTACTTC.

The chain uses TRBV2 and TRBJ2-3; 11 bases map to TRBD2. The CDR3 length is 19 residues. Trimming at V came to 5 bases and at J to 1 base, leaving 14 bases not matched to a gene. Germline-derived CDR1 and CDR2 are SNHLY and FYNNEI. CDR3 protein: CASSSQGALLAGGTDTQYF. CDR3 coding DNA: TGTGCCAGCAGTTCCCAGGGAGCGTTACTAGCGGGAGGCACAGATACGCAGTATTTT.

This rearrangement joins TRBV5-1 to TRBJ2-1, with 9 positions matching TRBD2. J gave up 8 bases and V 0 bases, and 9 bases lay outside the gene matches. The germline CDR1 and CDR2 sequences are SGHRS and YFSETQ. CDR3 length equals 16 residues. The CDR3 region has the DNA TGCGCCAGCAGCTTGGTGGTAGCGGGAGCTTTTGATGAGCAGTTCTTC. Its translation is CASSLVVAGAFDEQFF.

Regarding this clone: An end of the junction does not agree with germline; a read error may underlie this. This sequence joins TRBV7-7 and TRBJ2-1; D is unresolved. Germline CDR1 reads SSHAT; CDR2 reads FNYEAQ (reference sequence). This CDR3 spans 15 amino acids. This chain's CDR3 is CASSLTRVGYNEQFF. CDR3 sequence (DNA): TGTGCTAGCAGCTTAACCCGGGTAGGCTACAATGAGCAGTTCTTC. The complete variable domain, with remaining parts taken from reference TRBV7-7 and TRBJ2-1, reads GAGVSQSPRYKVTKRGQDVTLRCDPISSHATLYWYQQALGQGPEFLTYFNYEAQPDKSGLPSDRFSAERPEGSISTLTIQRTEQRDSAMYRCASSLTRVGYNEQFFGPGTRLTVL.

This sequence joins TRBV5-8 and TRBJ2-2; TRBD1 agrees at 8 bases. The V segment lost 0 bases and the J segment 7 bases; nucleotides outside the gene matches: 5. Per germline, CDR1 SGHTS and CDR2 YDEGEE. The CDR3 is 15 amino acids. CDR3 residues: CASSLDRGLDGELFF. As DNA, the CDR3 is TGTGCCAGCAGCTTGGACAGGGGGTTGGACGGGGAGCTGTTTTTT.

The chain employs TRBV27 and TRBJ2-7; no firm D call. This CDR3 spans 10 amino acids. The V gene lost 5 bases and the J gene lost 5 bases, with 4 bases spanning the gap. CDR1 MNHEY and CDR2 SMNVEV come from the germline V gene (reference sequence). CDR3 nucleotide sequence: TGTGCCAGCAGTCAGGACGAGCAGTACGTC. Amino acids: CASSQDEQYV.